The clone carrying this T cell receptor beta chain was counted once. From the RACE reads, TCRdb called clonotypes with MiXCR, one entry per CDR3 protein. The profile covers roughly 64,000 distinct CDR3 sequences, with about 11% appearing a single time and about 4% taken by the ten largest. This CDR3 is built from 13 residues. Per germline, CDR1 PRHDT and CDR2 FYEKMQ (reference sequence). J gave up 6 bases and V 5 bases, and 4 bases lay outside the gene matches. The data are from a study of human T cells and chemical hapten exposure. Noted time point: pre-sensitization, week 0. Treatment meaning: therapeutic diphenylcyclopropenone sensitization with weekly scalp DPC.

The chain has TRBV13 and TRBJ2-3; 8 bases line up with TRBD2. This sequence originates from a woman in her thirties or forties with alopecia areata. Some clones in this sample may be carry-over from other donors' samples. Here the sequenced sample was whole blood, taken in connection with sensitization to the hapten diphenylcyclopropenone (DPC). The CDR3 is CASSMGLGDTQYF. DNA for the CDR3: TGTGCCAGCAGCATGGGACTAGGTGATACGCAGTATTTT.